The source of this TCR beta chain is a study of blood T cell repertoires in COVID-19. Whole-study context: There were acute and convalescent COVID-19 samples, and they came from the United States, Italy and Spain. Sources were T cells, B-cell-depleted T cells, or PBMCs; the material itself was cDNA or gDNA.

Deletions cut 5 bases from V and 0 bases from J, with 14 bases between. This CDR3 spans 15 amino acids. Germline CDR1 and CDR2: LNHDA and SQIVND (reference sequence). One Seattle source followed patients from active infection through their disease course. In the original analysis: Reference gene primer amplification in the assay estimated nucleated cell counts. Produced via immunoSEQ multiplex PCR; TCRdb's table is partial and in-frame only. Clone size and the V and J calls come from that table; the DNA yielded D and trimming. The sample has just over 250,000 clones; about 91% are singletons. This sequence joins TRBV19 and TRBJ2-7; no definite D call. What was sequenced was peripheral blood. The TCR sequence derives from a person aged 18 to 29 with COVID-19, enrolled during active disease. The CDR3 DNA reads TGTGCCAGTAGTGCCCCAGGTCACTCCTCCTACGAGCAGTACTTC. Its protein is CASSAPGHSSYEQYF. Filled out from reference TRBV19 and TRBJ2-7, the complete variable domain reads DGGITQSPKYLFRKEGQNVTLSCEQNLNHDAMYWYRQDPGQGLRLIYYSQIVNDFQKGDIAEGYSVSREKKESFPLTVTSAQKNPTAFYLCASSAPGHSSYEQYFGPGTRLTVT.